This paragraph reports one T cell receptor beta chain. Its target is not known. This record comes from a study of T cell responses to AZD1222 COVID-19 vaccine. Broader study findings: Seropositive AZD1222 recipients at baseline numbered only six or seven.

From germline, CDR1 is MNHEY and CDR2 SMNVEV (reference sequence). Trimming took 0 bases from V and 2 from J; bases not matched to a gene: 0. CDR3 size: 16 residues. Assay: immunoSEQ multiplex PCR; the TCRdb copy retains only in-frame clones and omits some. The sample records 95,000 to 150,000 clones, roughly 84% being singletons. The sample was peripheral blood, taken on day 0 of AZD1222 vaccination. This clonotype originated in an adult in good health. The rearrangement joins TRBV27 to TRBJ1-3; 11 bases line up with TRBD1. The CDR3 nucleotides are TGTGCCAGCAGTTTATCGGGACAGGGGGCTGGAAACACCATATATTTT. Protein sequence: CASSLSGQGAGNTIYF.